This T cell receptor beta chain stems from a study of somatic mutations in cytotoxic T cells in rheumatoid arthritis. The table lists this clone with a count of one. The V and J ends lost 3 bases and 8 bases respectively, with 20 bases between them. The CDR3 has 16 residues. Germline CDR1 is SGHVS and CDR2 is FNYEAQ. The table came from immunoSEQ multiplex PCR; TCRdb's copy has only in-frame clones and leaves some out. The table has some 18,000 clones, over 60% seen once. The chain is built from TRBV7-6 and TRBJ2-1, with TRBD2 as a possible D gene (7 bases). The sequenced sample was CD8+ T cells sorted from blood. The sequence came from an adult with rheumatoid arthritis. The CDR3 DNA reads TGTGCCAGCAGCTTCGGGGGGCCTGGACTCGGTGATGAGCAGTTCTTC. Its protein is CASSFGGPGLGDEQFF.